This TCR beta chain was documented in a study of CD8 T cells in Susac syndrome. CD8+ and CD4+ blood T cells underwent TCR beta sequencing. Multiple sclerosis controls were treatment-naive patients with stable or active relapsing-remitting disease. Through negative isolation, CD4+ and CD8+ T cells were obtained, while TEMRA cells were enriched using FACS. A note on this clonotype: Its antigen is still unknown.

V shed 4 bases and J 5 bases; nucleotides not matched to a gene: 11. Germline V gene sequence: CDR1 SGHNT, CDR2 YYREEE (reference sequence). The CDR3 has 15 residues. Study results and limitations: That the number of individuals in its TCR sequencing and HLA analysis was relatively small was acknowledged by the study.

When the RNA was reverse transcribed, random hexamers were used with an input of roughly 0.45 to 1 ug. TCRdb re-derived calls from the immunoSEQ multiplex PCR reads in MiXCR, one entry per CDR3 protein. Of 170,000 or so distinct CDR3 sequences in the sample, 95% are singletons; the top ten hold less than 0.2%. The clonotype comes from a human donor with multiple sclerosis. V is TRBV5-4 and J is TRBJ1-2; 7 bases map to TRBD1. The sequenced material came from CD8+ T cells from PBMCs. Here the CDR3 reads CASSTTGSAMYGYTF. CDR3 sequence (DNA): TGTGCCAGCAGCACGACAGGGAGCGCGATGTATGGCTACACCTTC.